What follows is one TCR beta chain and its context. CDR3 length: 15 amino acids. Germline loops: CDR1 MNHEY, CDR2 SVGAGI. J lost 0 bases, V lost 6 bases, and 8 bases had no gene match. The data derive from a study of blood T cell repertoires in COVID-19. Study-wide context: COVID-19 samples from acute and convalescent phases originated in the United States, Italy and Spain.

Original analysis: Reference gene primers were amplified, and this amplification served to estimate nucleated cell counts. Sequencing used immunoSEQ multiplex PCR; TCRdb keeps in-frame clones, though not all of them. D and trimming were read from the DNA, whereas the V and J calls and clone size are those reported in that table. The data show 250,000 to 300,000 clones, under 90% seen once. Sequenced sample: peripheral blood. This sequence was found in a woman aged 40 to 50 who had recovered from COVID-19. This chain connects TRBV6-5 to TRBJ2-7, with TRBD2 identical over 7 bases. CDR3 region: CASSDPGLTSYEQYF. Here the CDR3 DNA reads TGTGCCAGCAGCGATCCGGGACTAACCTCCTACGAGCAGTACTTC.